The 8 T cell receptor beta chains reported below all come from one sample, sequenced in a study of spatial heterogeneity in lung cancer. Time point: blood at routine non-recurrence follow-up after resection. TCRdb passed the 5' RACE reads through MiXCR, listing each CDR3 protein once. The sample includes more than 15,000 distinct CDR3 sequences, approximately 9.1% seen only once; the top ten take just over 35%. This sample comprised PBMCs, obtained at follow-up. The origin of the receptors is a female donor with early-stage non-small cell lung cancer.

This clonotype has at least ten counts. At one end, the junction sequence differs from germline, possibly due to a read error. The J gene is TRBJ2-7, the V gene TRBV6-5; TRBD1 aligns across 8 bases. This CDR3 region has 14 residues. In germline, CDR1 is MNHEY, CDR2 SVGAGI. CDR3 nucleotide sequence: TGTGCCAGCAGCTACTCACAGGGGGCCTACGAGCAGTACTTC. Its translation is CASSYSQGAYEQYF.

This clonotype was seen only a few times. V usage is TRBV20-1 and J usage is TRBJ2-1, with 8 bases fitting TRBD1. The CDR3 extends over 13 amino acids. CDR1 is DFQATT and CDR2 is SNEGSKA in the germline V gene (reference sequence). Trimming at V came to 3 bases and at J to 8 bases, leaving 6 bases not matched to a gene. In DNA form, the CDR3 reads TGCAGTGCTAGCCGGACAGGGTTCGATGAGCAGTTCTTC. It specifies CSASRTGFDEQFF.

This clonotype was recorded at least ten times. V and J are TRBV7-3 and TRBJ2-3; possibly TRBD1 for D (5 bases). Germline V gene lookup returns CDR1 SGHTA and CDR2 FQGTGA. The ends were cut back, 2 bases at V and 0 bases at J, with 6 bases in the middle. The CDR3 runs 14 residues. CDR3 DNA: TGTGCCAGCAGCTTAGGGGCCAGCACAGATACGCAGTATTTT. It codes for CASSLGASTDTQYF.

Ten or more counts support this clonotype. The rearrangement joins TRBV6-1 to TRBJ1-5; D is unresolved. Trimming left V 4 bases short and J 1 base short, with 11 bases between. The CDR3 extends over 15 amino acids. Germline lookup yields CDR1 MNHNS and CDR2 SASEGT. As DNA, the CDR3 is TGTGCCAGCAGTGGATCTGGTTACAGCAATCAGCCCCAGCATTTT. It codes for CASSGSGYSNQPQHF.

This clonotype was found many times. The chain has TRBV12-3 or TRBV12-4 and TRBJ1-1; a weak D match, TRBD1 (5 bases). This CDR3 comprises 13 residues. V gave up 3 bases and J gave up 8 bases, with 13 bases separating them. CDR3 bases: TGTGCCAGCAGTTTCGGGACTACGGGAGAAGCTTTCTTT. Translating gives CASSFGTTGEAFF.

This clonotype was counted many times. This chain's CDR3 is CASSHTSVVNEQFF. CDR3 bases: TGTGCCAGCAGCCATACTAGCGTAGTCAATGAGCAGTTCTTC. This sequence joins TRBV3-1 and TRBJ2-1, with 7 positions matching TRBD2. The CDR3 is 14 residues long. After removal of 3 bases from V and 6 bases from J, the junction contained 5 bases not matched to a gene. CDR1 and CDR2 (germline): LGHDT, YNNKEL (reference sequence).

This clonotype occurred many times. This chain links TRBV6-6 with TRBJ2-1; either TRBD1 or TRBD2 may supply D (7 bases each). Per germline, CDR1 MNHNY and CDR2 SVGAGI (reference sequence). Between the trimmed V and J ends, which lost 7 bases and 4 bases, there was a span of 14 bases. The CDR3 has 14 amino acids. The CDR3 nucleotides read TGTGCCAGCACTGGGAGGGGGCCATACAATGAGCAGTTCTTC. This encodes CASTGRGPYNEQFF.

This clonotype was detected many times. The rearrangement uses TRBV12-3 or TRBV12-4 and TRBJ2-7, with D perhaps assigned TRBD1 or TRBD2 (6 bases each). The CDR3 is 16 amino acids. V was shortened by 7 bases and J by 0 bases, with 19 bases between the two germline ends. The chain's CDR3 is CASTLKGGQASYEQYF. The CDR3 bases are TGTGCCAGCACCCTAAAGGGGGGACAAGCCTCCTACGAGCAGTACTTC.